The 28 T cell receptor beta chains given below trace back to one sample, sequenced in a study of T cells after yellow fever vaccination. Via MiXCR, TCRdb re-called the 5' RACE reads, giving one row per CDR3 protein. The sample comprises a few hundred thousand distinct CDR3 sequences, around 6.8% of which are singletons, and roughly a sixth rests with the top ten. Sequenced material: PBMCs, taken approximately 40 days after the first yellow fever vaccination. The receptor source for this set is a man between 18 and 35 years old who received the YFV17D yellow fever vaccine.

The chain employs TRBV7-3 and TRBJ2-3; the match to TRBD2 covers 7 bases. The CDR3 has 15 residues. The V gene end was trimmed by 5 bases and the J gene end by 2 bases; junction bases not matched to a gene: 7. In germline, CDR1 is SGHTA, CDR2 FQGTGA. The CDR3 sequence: CASSPSGQDTDTQYF. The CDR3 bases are TGTGCCAGCAGCCCTAGCGGTCAAGACACAGATACGCAGTATTTT. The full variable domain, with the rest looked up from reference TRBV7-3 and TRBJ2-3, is GAGVSQTPSNKVTEKGKYVELRCDPISGHTALYWYRQSLGQGPEFLIYFQGTGAADDSGLPNDRFFAVRPEGSVSTLKIQRTERGDSAVYLCASSPSGQDTDTQYFGPGTRLTVL.

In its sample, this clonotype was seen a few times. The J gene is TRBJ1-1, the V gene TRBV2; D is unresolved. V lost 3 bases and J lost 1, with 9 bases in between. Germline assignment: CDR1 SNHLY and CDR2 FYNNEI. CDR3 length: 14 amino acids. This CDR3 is CASSERAGNTEAFF. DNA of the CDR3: TGTGCCAGCAGTGAGCGGGCCGGGAACACTGAAGCTTTCTTT.

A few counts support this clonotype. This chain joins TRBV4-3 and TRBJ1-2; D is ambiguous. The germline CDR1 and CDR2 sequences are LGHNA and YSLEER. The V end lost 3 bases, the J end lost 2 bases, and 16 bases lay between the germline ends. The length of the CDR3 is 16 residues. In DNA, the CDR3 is TGCGCCAGCAGCCAGGCGGACTCCACTGGGAACTATGGCTACACCTTC. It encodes CASSQADSTGNYGYTF.

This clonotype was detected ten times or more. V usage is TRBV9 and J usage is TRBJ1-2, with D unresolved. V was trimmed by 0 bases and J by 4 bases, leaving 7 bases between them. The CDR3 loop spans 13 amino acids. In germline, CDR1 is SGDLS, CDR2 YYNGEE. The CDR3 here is CASSVDGRYGYTF. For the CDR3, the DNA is TGTGCCAGCAGCGTAGACGGGCGCTATGGCTACACCTTC.

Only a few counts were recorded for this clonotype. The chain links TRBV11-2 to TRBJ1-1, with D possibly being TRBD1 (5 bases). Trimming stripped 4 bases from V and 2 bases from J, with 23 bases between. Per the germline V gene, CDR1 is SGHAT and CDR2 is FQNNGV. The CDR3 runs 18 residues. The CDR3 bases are TGTGCCAGCAGCTCCTTCTCATTAACAGGTTTTAGAAACACTGAAGCTTTCTTT. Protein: CASSSFSLTGFRNTEAFF.

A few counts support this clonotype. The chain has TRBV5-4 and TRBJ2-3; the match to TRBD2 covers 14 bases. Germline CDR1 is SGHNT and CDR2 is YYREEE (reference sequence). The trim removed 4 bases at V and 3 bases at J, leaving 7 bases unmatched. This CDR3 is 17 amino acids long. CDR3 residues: CASSPGLAGVGTDTQYF. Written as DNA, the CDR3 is TGTGCCAGCAGCCCGGGACTAGCGGGGGTAGGGACAGATACGCAGTATTTT.

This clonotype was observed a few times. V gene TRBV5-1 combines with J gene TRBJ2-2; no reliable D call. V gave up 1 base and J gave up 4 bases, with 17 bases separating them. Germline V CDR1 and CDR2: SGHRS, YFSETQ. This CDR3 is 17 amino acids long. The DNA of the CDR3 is TGCGCCAGCAGCTTGTTGTCACCCAATACCATCACCGGGGAGCTGTTTTTT. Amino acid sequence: CASSLLSPNTITGELFF.

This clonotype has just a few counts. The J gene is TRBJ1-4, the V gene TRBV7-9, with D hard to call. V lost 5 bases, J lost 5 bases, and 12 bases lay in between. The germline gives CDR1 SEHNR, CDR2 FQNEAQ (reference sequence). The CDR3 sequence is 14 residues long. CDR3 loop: CASSTRTPNEKLFF. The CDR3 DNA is TGTGCCAGCAGCACCCGGACCCCCAATGAAAAACTGTTTTTT.

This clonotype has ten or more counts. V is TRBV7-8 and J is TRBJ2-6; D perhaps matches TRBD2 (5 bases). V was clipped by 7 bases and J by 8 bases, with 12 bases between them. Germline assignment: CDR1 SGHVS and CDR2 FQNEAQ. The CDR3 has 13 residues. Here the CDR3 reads CASNDGLTNVLTF. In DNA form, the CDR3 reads TGTGCCAGCAACGATGGACTGACCAACGTCCTGACTTTC.

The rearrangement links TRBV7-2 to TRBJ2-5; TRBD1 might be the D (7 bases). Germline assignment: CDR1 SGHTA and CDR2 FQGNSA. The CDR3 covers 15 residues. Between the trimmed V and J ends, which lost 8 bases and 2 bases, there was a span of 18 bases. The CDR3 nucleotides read TGTGCCAGCTCCAAGGAGGGGACAGTACAAGAGACCCAGTACTTC. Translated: CASSKEGTVQETQYF.

CDR3: CASSLTGYTF. The CDR3 region has the DNA TGTGCCAGCAGTTTAACTGGCTACACCTTC. This rearrangement joins TRBV12-3 or TRBV12-4 to TRBJ1-2; D remains ambiguous. Trimming cost V 2 bases and J 7 bases, with 2 bases left between them. The CDR3 sequence is 10 residues long.

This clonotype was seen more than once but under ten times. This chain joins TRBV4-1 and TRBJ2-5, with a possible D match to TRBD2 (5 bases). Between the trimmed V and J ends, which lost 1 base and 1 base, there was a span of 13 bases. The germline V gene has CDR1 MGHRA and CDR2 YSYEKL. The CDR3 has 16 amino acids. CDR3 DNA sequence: TGCGCCAGCAGCCAAGGCTATCTGGCGGGCCAAGAGACCCAGTACTTC. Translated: CASSQGYLAGQETQYF.

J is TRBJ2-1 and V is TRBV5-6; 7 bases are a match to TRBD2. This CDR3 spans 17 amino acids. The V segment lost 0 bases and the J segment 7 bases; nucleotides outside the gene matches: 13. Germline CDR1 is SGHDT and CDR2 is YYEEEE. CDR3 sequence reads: CASSLALVGLVINEQFF. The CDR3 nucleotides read TGTGCCAGCAGCTTGGCTTTGGTCGGACTAGTCATAAATGAGCAGTTCTTC.

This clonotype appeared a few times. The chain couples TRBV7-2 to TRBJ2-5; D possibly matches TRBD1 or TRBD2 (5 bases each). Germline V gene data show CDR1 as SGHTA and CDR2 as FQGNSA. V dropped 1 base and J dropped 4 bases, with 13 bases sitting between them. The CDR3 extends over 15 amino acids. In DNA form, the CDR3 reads TGTGCCAGCAGCTTAGTTGGGGGTCCTTCAGAGACCCAGTACTTC. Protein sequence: CASSLVGGPSETQYF.

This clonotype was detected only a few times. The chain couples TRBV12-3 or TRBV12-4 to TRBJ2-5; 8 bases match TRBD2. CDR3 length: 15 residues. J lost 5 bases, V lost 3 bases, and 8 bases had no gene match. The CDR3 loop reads CASSFSSGGQETQYF. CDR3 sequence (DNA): TGTGCCAGCAGTTTTTCGTCGGGGGGGCAGGAGACCCAGTACTTC.

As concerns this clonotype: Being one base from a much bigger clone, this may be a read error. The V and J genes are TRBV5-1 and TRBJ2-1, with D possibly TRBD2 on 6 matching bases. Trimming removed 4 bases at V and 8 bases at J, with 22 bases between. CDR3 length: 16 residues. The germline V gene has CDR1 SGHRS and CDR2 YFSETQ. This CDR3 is CASSGIPGEGFDEQFF. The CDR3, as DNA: TGCGCCAGCAGCGGAATCCCGGGAGAGGGGTTCGATGAGCAGTTCTTC.

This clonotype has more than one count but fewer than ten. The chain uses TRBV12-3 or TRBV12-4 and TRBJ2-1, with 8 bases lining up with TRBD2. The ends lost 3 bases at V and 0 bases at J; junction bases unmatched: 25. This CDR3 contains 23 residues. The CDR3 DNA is TGTGCCAGCAGTTTCCGGCCATGGGTCTCCGGGGGGGCCGGTCTGAGCTCCTACAATGAGCAGTTCTTC. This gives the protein CASSFRPWVSGGAGLSSYNEQFF.

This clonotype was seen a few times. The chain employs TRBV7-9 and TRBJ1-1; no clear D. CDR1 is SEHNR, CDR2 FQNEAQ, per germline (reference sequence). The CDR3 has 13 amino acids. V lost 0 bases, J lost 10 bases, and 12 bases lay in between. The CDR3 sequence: CASSLAISRRAFF. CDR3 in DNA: TGTGCCAGCAGCTTAGCTATAAGCAGGCGAGCTTTCTTT.

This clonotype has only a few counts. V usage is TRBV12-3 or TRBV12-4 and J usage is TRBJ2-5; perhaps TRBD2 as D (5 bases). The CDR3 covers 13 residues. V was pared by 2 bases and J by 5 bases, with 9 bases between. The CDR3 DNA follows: TGTGCCAGCAGTTTATCGCGGGTCGAGACCCAGTACTTC. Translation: CASSLSRVETQYF.

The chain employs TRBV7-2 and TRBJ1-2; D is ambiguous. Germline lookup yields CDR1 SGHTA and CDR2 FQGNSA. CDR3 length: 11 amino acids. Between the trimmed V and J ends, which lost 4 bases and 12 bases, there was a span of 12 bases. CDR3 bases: TGTGCCAGCAGCTCGACACCAGTGAACACCTTC. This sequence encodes CASSSTPVNTF.

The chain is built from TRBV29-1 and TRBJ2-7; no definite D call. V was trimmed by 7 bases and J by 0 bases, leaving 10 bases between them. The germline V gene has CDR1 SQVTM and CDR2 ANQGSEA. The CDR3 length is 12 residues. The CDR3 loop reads CSAVLDSYEQYF. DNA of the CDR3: TGCAGCGCCGTACTGGACTCCTACGAGCAGTACTTC.

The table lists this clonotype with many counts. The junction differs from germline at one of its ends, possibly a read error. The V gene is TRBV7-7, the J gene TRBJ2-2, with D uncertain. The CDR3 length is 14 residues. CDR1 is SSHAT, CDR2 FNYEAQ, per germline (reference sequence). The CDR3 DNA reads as TGTGCTAGCAGCACACTATCTCAGACCGGGGAGCTGTTTTTT. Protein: CASSTLSQTGELFF.

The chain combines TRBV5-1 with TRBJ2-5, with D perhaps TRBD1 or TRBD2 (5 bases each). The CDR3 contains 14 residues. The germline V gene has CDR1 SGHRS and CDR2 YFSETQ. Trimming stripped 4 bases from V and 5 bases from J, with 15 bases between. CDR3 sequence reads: CASSNGTPRETQYF. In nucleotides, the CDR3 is TGCGCCAGCAGCAACGGGACCCCCCGTGAGACCCAGTACTTC.

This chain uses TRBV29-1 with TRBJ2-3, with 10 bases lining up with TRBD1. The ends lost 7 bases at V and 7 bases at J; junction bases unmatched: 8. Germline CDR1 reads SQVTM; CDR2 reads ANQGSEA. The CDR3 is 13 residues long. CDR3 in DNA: TGCAGCGGGGACAGGGGCGCTCCCAATACGCAGTATTTT. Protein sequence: CSGDRGAPNTQYF.

The CDR3, as DNA: TGTGCCAGCAGCCCGGGACTCCTCTATGGCTACACCTTC. It specifies CASSPGLLYGYTF. The rearrangement links TRBV7-9 to TRBJ1-2; possibly TRBD1 for D (5 bases). V lost 5 bases and J lost 4, with 11 bases in between. The CDR3 is 13 amino acids. Germline V gene data show CDR1 as SEHNR and CDR2 as FQNEAQ (reference sequence).

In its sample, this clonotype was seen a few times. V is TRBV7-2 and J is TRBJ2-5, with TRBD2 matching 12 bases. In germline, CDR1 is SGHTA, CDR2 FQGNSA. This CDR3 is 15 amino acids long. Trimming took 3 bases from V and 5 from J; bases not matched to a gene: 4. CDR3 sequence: CASSLLGLAGETQYF. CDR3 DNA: TGTGCCAGCAGCTTGCTCGGACTAGCGGGGGAGACCCAGTACTTC.

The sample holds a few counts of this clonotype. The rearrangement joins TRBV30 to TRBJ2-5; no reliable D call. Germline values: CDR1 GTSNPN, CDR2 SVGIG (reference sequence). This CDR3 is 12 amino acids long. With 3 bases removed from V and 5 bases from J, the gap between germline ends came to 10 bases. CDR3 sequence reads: CAWSSLGETQYF. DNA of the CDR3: TGTGCCTGGAGCAGTCTTGGGGAGACCCAGTACTTC.

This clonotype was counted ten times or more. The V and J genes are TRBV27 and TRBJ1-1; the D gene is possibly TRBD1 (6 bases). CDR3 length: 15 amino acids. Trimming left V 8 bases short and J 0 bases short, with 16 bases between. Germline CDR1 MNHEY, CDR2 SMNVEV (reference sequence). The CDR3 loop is CASGDTPSMNTEAFF. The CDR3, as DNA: TGTGCCAGCGGGGACACCCCTTCGATGAACACTGAAGCTTTCTTT.